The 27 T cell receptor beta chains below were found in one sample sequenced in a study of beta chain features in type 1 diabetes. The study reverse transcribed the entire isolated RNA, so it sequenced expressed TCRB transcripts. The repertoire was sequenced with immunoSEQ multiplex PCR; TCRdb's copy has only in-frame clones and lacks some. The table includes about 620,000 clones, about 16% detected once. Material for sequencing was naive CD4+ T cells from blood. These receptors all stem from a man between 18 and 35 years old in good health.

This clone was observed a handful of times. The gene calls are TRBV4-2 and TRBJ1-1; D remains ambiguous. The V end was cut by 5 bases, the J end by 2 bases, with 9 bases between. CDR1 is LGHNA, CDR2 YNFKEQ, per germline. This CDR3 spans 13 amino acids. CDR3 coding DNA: TGTGCCAGCAGCGCAGACCCTAACACTGAAGCTTTCTTT. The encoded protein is CASSADPNTEAFF.

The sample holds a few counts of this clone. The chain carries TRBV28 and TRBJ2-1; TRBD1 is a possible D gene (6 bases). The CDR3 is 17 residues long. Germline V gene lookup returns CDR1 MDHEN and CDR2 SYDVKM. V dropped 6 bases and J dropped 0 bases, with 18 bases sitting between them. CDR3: CASRVRQEPFSYNEQFF. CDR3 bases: TGTGCCAGCAGGGTTAGACAGGAACCTTTCTCCTACAATGAGCAGTTCTTC.

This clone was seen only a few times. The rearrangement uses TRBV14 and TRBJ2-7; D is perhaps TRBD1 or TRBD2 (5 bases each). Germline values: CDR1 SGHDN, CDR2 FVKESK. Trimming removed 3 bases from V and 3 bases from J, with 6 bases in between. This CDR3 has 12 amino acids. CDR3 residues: CASSQGVYEQYF. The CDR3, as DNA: TGTGCCAGCAGCCAGGGGGTCTACGAGCAGTACTTC.

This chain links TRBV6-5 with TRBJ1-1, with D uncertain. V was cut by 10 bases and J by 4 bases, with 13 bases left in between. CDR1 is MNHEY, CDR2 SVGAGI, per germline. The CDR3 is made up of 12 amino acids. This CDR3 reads CATLTRGTEAFF. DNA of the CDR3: TGTGCCACCCTGACGCGGGGCACTGAAGCTTTCTTT.

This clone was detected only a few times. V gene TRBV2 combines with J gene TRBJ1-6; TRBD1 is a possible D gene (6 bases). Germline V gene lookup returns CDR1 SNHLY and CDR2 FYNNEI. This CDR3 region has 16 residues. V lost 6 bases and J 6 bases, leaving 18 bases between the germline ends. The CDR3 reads CASRGIREGVNSPLHF. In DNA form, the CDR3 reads TGTGCCAGCAGGGGCATTCGCGAGGGGGTTAATTCACCCCTCCACTTT.

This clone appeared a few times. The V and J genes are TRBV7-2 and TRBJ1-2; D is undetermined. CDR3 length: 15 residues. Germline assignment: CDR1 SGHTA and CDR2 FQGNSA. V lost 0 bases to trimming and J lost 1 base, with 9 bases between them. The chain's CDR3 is CASSLASRRNYGYTF. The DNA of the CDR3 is TGTGCCAGCAGCTTAGCGTCCAGGCGTAACTATGGCTACACCTTC.

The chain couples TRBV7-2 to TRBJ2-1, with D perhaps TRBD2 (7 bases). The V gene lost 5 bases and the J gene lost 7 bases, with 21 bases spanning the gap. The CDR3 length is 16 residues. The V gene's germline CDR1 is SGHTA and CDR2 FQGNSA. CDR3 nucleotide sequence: TGTGCCAGCAGCCTCAGCGGGACACCCCCGGGGAATGAGCAGTTCTTC. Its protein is CASSLSGTPPGNEQFF.

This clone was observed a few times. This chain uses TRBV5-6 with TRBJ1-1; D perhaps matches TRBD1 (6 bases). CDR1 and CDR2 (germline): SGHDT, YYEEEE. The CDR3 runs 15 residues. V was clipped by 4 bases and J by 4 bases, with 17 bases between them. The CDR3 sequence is CASSRRTAGITEAFF. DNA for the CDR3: TGTGCCAGCAGCCGAAGGACAGCCGGAATCACTGAAGCTTTCTTT.

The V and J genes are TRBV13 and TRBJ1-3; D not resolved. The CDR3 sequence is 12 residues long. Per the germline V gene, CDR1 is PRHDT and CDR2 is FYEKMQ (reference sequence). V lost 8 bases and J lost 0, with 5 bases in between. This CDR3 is CASSVSGNTIYF. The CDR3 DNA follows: TGTGCCAGCTCGGTCTCTGGAAACACCATATATTTT.

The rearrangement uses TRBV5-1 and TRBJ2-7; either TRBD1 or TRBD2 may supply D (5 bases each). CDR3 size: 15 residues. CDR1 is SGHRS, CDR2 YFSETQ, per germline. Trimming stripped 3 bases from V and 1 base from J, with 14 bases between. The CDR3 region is CASSSDPGRSYEQYF. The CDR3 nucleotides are TGCGCCAGCAGCTCCGACCCGGGACGGTCCTACGAGCAGTACTTC. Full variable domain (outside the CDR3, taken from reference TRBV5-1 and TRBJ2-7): KAGVTQTPRYLIKTRGQQVTLSCSPISGHRSVSWYQQTPGQGLQFLFEYFSETQRNKGNFPGRFSGRQFSNSRSEMNVSTLELGDSALYLCASSSDPGRSYEQYFGPGTRLTVT.

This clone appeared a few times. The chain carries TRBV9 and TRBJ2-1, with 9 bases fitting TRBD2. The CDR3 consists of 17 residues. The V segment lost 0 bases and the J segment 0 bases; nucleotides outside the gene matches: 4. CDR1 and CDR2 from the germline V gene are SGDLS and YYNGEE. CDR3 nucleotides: TGTGCCAGCAGCGTAGTAGGAGCGGGGGGCTCCTACAATGAGCAGTTCTTC. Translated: CASSVVGAGGSYNEQFF.

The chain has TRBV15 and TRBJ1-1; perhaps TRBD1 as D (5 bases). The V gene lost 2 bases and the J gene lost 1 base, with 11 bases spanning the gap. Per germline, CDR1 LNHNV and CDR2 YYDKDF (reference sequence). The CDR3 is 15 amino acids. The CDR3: CATSRQGSGNTEAFF. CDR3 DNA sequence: TGTGCCACCAGCAGACAGGGTTCGGGGAACACTGAAGCTTTCTTT.

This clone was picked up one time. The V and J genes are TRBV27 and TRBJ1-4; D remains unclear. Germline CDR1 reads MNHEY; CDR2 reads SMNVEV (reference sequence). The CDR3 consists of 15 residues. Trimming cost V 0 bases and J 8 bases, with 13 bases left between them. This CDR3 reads CASSLSRWRREKLFF. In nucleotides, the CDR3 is TGTGCCAGCAGTTTATCGAGGTGGAGAAGGGAAAAACTGTTTTTT.

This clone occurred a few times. The CDR3 reads CAGGDTETQYF. DNA of the CDR3: TGTGCCGGGGGGGACACCGAGACCCAGTACTTC. The rearrangement joins TRBV2 to TRBJ2-5; tentatively, D is TRBD2 (7 bases). V gave up 11 bases and J gave up 5 bases, with 12 bases separating them. The CDR3 is 11 amino acids. Germline V CDR1 and CDR2: SNHLY, FYNNEI.

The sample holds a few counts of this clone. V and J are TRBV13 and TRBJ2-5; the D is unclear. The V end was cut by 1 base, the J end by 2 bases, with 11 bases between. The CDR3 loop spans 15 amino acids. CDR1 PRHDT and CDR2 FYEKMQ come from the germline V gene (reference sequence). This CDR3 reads CASSLALTEQETQYF. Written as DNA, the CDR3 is TGTGCCAGCAGCTTAGCGTTAACAGAGCAAGAGACCCAGTACTTC.

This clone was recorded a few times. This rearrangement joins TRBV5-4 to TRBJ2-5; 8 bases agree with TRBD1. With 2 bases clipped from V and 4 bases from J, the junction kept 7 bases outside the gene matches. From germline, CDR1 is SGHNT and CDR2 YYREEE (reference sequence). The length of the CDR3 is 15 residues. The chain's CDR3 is CASSLGTGPGETQYF. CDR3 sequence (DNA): TGTGCCAGCAGCTTAGGGACAGGTCCAGGAGAGACCCAGTACTTC.

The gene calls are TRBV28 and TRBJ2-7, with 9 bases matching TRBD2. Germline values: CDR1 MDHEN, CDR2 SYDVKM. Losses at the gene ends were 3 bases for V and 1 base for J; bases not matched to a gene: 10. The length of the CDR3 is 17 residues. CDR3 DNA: TGTGCCAGCAGTTTGGGGACACTAGCGGGCCCGTCCTACGAGCAGTACTTC. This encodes CASSLGTLAGPSYEQYF.

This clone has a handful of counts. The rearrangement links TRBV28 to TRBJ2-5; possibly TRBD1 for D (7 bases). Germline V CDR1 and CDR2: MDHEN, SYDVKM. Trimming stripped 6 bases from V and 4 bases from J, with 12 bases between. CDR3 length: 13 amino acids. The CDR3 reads CASREGQLETQYF. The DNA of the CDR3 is TGTGCCAGCAGGGAGGGACAGCTAGAGACCCAGTACTTC.

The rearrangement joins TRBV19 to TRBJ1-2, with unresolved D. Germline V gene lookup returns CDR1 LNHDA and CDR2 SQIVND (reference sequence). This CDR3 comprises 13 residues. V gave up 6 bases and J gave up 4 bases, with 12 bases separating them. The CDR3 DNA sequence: TGTGCCAGTAGCTCACAGTACCTCTATGGCTACACCTTC. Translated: CASSSQYLYGYTF. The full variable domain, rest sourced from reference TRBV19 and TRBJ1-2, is DGGITQSPKYLFRKEGQNVTLSCEQNLNHDAMYWYRQDPGQGLRLIYYSQIVNDFQKGDIAEGYSVSREKKESFPLTVTSAQKNPTAFYLCASSSQYLYGYTFGSGTRLTVV.

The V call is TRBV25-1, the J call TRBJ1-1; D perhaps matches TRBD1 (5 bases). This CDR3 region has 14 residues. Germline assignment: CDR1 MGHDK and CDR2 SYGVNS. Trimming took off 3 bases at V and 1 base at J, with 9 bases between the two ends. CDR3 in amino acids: CASSDPGQNTEAFF. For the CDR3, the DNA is TGTGCCAGCAGTGACCCAGGGCAGAACACTGAAGCTTTCTTT.

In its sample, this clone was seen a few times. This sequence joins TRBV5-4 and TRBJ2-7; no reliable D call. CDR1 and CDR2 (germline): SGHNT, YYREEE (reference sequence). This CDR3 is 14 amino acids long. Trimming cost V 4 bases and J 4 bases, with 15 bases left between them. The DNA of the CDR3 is TGTGCCAGCAGCAGCGACTTAATGAGATACGAGCAGTACTTC. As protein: CASSSDLMRYEQYF.

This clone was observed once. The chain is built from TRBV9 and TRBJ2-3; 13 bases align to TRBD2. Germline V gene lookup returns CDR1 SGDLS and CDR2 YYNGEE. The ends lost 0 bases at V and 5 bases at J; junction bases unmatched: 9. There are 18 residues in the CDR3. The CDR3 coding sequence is TGTGCCAGCAGCGTAGCAAGAGGGGGACTAGCGGGACAAGATACGCAGTATTTT. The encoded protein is CASSVARGGLAGQDTQYF.

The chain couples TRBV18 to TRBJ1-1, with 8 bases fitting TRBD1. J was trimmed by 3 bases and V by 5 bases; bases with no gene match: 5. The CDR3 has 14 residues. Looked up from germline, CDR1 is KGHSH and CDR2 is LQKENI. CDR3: CASSIRGQDTEAFF. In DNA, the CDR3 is TGTGCCAGCTCAATCAGGGGGCAGGACACTGAAGCTTTCTTT.

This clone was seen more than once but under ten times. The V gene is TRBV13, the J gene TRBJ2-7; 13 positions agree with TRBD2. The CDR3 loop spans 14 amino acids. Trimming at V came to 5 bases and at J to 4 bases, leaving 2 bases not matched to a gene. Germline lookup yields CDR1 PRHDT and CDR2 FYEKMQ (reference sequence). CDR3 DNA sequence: TGTGCCAGCAGCCAGGGACTAGCGGGGTACGAGCAGTACTTC. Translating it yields CASSQGLAGYEQYF. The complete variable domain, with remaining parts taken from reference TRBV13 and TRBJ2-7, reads AAGVIQSPRHLIKEKRETATLKCYPIPRHDTVYWYQQGPGQDPQFLISFYEKMQSDKGSIPDRFSAQQFSDYHSELNMSSLELGDSALYFCASSQGLAGYEQYFGPGTRLTVT.

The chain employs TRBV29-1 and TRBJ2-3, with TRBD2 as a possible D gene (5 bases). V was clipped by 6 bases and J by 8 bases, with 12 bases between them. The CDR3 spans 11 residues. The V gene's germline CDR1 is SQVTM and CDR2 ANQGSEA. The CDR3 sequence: CSVEVQVTQYF. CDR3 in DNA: TGCAGCGTGGAGGTTCAGGTTACGCAGTATTTT.

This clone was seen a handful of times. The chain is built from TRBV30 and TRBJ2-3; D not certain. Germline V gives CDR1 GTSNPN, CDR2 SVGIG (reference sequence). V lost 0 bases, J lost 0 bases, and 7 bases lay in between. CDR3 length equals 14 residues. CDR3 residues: CAWSVRRSTDTQYF. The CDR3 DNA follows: TGTGCCTGGAGTGTCAGGCGGAGCACAGATACGCAGTATTTT.

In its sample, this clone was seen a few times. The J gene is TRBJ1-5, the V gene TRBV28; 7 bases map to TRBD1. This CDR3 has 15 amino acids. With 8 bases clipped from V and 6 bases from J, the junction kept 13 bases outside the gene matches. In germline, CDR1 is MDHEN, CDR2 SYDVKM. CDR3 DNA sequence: TGTGCCAGCGTGTTAGGGGAGGGGGCAAGTCAGCCCCAGCATTTT. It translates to CASVLGEGASQPQHF.